The 18 T cell receptor beta chains reported below all come from one sample, sequenced in a study of T cell repertoires in cytomegalovirus infection. TCRdb fed the reads into MiXCR, producing one record per CDR3 protein. The data show 450,000 to 550,000 distinct CDR3 sequences, more than 40% seen once. No cognate antigen is known for these TCRs. This specimen consisted of cultured PBMCs, obtained from culture after CMV antigen stimulation. Receptors originate from a human donor in good health (CMV status not recorded). Some clones in this sample may be carry-over from other donors' samples.

The chain has TRBV11-2 and TRBJ1-5, with TRBD1 matching 8 bases. The length of the CDR3 is 14 residues. Per the germline V gene, CDR1 is SGHAT and CDR2 is FQNNGV. V shed 6 bases and J 2 bases; nucleotides not matched to a gene: 3. The CDR3 bases are TGTGCCAGCAGGGGGACAGGTCGCAATCAGCCCCAGCATTTT. This translates into CASRGTGRNQPQHF.

The V call is TRBV15, the J call TRBJ2-7; 9 bases align to TRBD1. Germline-derived CDR1 and CDR2 are LNHNV and YYDKDF (reference sequence). The CDR3 runs to 15 residues. With V trimmed by 4 bases and J by 4 bases, 8 bases remained unmatched. This CDR3 is CATSMGGTGQYEQYF. DNA of the CDR3: TGTGCCACCAGCATGGGGGGGACAGGGCAATACGAGCAGTACTTC.

This clonotype occurred a few times. The V call is TRBV28, the J call TRBJ2-7; 9 positions agree with TRBD1. CDR1 and CDR2 (germline): MDHEN, SYDVKM. This CDR3 contains 16 residues. V gave up 3 bases and J gave up 0 bases; unmatched junction bases: 6. The CDR3 loop is CASSLAGTGFSYEQYF. As DNA, the CDR3 is TGTGCCAGCAGTTTGGCCGGGACAGGGTTCTCCTACGAGCAGTACTTC. The complete variable domain, with remaining parts taken from reference TRBV28 and TRBJ2-7, reads DVKVTQSSRYLVKRTGEKVFLECVQDMDHENMFWYRQDPGLGLRLIYFSYDVKMKEKGDIPEGYSVSREKKERFSLILESASTNQTSMYLCASSLAGTGFSYEQYFGPGTRLTVT.

CDR3 DNA: TGTGCCAGCAGTCCCGGGACTAGCGGGAGGGAAGATACGCAGTATTTT. Its protein product is CASSPGTSGREDTQYF. The chain links TRBV12-3 or TRBV12-4 to TRBJ2-3, with 16 nucleotides matching TRBD2. V was pared by 5 bases and J by 5 bases, with 4 bases of the junction left unmatched. The length of the CDR3 is 16 residues.

This clonotype was observed a single time. The chain uses TRBV20-1 and TRBJ2-7; possibly TRBD1 for D (5 bases). V lost 0 bases to trimming and J lost 0 bases, with 15 bases between them. CDR3 length: 16 residues. Germline-derived CDR1 and CDR2 are DFQATT and SNEGSKA (reference sequence). The CDR3 nucleotides read TGCAGTGCTAGAGATCCCTCCAGGGTAAACTCCTACGAGCAGTACTTC. Protein product: CSARDPSRVNSYEQYF.

The chain uses TRBV5-6 and TRBJ2-1; D uncertain. The V gene's germline CDR1 is SGHDT and CDR2 YYEEEE. CDR3 length: 14 residues. Trimming pared 4 bases from V and 3 bases from J, leaving 11 bases between. CDR3 protein: CASSHLEYYNEQFF. CDR3 nucleotide sequence: TGTGCCAGCAGCCATCTAGAGTACTACAATGAGCAGTTCTTC. The variable domain in full, with the rest retrieved from reference TRBV5-6 and TRBJ2-1, is DAGVTQSPTHLIKTRGQQVTLRCSPKSGHDTVSWYQQALGQGPQFIFQYYEEEERQRGNFPDRFSGHQFPNYSSELNVNALLLGDSALYLCASSHLEYYNEQFFGPGTRLTVL.

The rearrangement links TRBV7-2 to TRBJ2-7, with 10 bases identical to TRBD2. The CDR3 sequence is 15 residues long. Per germline, CDR1 SGHTA and CDR2 FQGNSA. The junction had 9 bases not matched to a gene; V was cut back by 5 bases and J by 5 bases. Here the CDR3 DNA reads TGTGCCAGCAGCCCAGCTAGCGGGGGATCCCACGAGCAGTACTTC. Protein product: CASSPASGGSHEQYF.

A few counts support this clonotype. CDR3 loop: CASSSGLSGAQYF. In DNA, the CDR3 is TGTGCCAGCAGTTCGGGACTCAGCGGAGCGCAGTACTTC. The rearrangement joins TRBV28 to TRBJ2-7; possibly TRBD2 for D (6 bases). Germline V gives CDR1 MDHEN, CDR2 SYDVKM. The CDR3 contains 13 residues. The ends were cut back, 4 bases at V and 9 bases at J, with 16 bases in the middle.

CDR3 region: CASRGASYEQYF. The CDR3 bases are TGTGCCAGCCGGGGGGCGAGTTACGAGCAGTACTTC. V gene TRBV2 combines with J gene TRBJ2-7; TRBD2 might be the D (7 bases). CDR1 and CDR2 from the germline V gene are SNHLY and FYNNEI. The CDR3 contains 12 residues. Trimming cost V 8 bases and J 4 bases, with 12 bases left between them.

This clonotype was recorded a few times. V gene TRBV6-2 or TRBV6-3 combines with J gene TRBJ2-1; D possibly corresponds to TRBD1 (5 bases). The CDR3 totals 16 residues. The germline V gene has CDR1 MNHEY and CDR2 SVGEGT. The ends were cut back, 7 bases at V and 6 bases at J, with 22 bases in the middle. The CDR3 spells CASNPRVGVIVNEQFF. In DNA form, the CDR3 reads TGTGCCAGCAACCCCAGGGTAGGGGTTATCGTCAATGAGCAGTTCTTC.

This clonotype was seen only a few times. The J gene is TRBJ1-5, the V gene TRBV19, with no clear D. CDR1 and CDR2 from the germline V gene are LNHDA and SQIVND (reference sequence). Trimming shortened V by 8 bases and J by 4 bases, and 15 bases separated the two germline ends. The CDR3 consists of 14 residues. The CDR3 reads CASVNGRKNQPQHF. CDR3 coding DNA: TGTGCCAGTGTGAACGGACGGAAGAATCAGCCCCAGCATTTT.

This clonotype has a handful of counts. V gene TRBV7-2 combines with J gene TRBJ2-1, with D unclear. The CDR3 loop spans 12 amino acids. Trimming took off 1 base at V and 8 bases at J, with 6 bases between the two ends. Germline CDR1 SGHTA, CDR2 FQGNSA. The CDR3 nucleotides are TGTGCCAGCAGCTTAGACTTTTATGAGCAGTTCTTC. It yields the protein CASSLDFYEQFF.

This clonotype has a handful of counts. The chain has TRBV7-4 and TRBJ1-1; D gene ambiguous. V gave up 1 base and J gave up 4 bases, with 7 bases separating them. Germline V CDR1 and CDR2: SGHVT, SQSDAQ. CDR3 length: 13 amino acids. The DNA of the CDR3 is TGTGCCAGCAGCTTAGAGGCTCCCACTGAAGCTTTCTTT. This sequence encodes CASSLEAPTEAFF.

The CDR3, as DNA: TGTGCCAGCAGCTTGCTTCCGGGACTAGCGGATCGGGAGCAGTACTTC. It encodes CASSLLPGLADREQYF. V usage is TRBV7-6 and J usage is TRBJ2-7, with TRBD2 matching 11 bases. Germline V gene data show CDR1 as SGHVS and CDR2 as FNYEAQ. V shed 3 bases, J shed 7 bases, and the junction held 11 bases outside the gene matches. The CDR3 loop spans 16 amino acids.

Only a few counts were recorded for this clonotype. This chain's CDR3 is CASGSSRGFNSPLHF. In DNA, the CDR3 is TGTGCCAGCGGAAGTAGTAGAGGGTTCAATTCACCCCTCCACTTT. The chain has TRBV7-4 and TRBJ1-6, with D unclear. This CDR3 is 15 amino acids long. Trimming took off 8 bases at V and 7 bases at J, with 18 bases between the two ends. In germline, CDR1 is SGHVT, CDR2 SQSDAQ.

The V gene is TRBV12-3 or TRBV12-4, the J gene TRBJ2-1; D remains unclear. CDR3 size: 11 residues. V lost 7 bases to trimming and J lost 11 bases, with 12 bases between them. CDR3 in amino acids: CASTRESKQFF. The CDR3 region has the DNA TGTGCCAGCACCCGAGAGAGTAAGCAGTTCTTC.

This clonotype was seen a handful of times. The rearrangement links TRBV6-1 to TRBJ2-2, with D perhaps TRBD1 or TRBD2 (5 bases each). CDR1 is MNHNS, CDR2 SASEGT, per germline. With 3 bases removed from V and 6 bases from J, the gap between germline ends came to 8 bases. CDR3 length: 13 residues. CDR3 residues: CASSDQGPGELFF. The CDR3 coding sequence is TGTGCCAGCAGTGATCAGGGACCCGGGGAGCTGTTTTTT.

This chain links TRBV28 with TRBJ1-5, with a tentative D call TRBD1 (6 bases). Germline CDR1 and CDR2: MDHEN and SYDVKM. V lost 4 bases to trimming and J lost 5 bases, with 15 bases between them. The CDR3 has 15 residues. The DNA of the CDR3 is TGTGCCAGCAGTTACATGACAGGACCTGATCAGCCCCAGCATTTT. Encoded protein: CASSYMTGPDQPQHF. The entire variable domain, with the rest obtained from reference TRBV28 and TRBJ1-5, is as follows: DVKVTQSSRYLVKRTGEKVFLECVQDMDHENMFWYRQDPGLGLRLIYFSYDVKMKEKGDIPEGYSVSREKKERFSLILESASTNQTSMYLCASSYMTGPDQPQHFGDGTRLSIL.